The entry below gives a single T cell receptor beta chain sequence along with its context. Its antigen is unidentified. The sample comes from a study of cytomegalovirus exposure and HLA in healthy donors. The CDR3 length is 16 residues. Trimming left V 5 bases short and J 7 bases short, with 24 bases between. The germline V gene encodes CDR1 SGHAT and CDR2 FQNNGV. PCR amplification relied on 60 Vbeta primers (plus 13 Jbeta primers). The assay was immunoSEQ multiplex PCR, and TCRdb's table has in-frame clones only and misses some. The sample includes some 50,000 clones, approximately 67% of them seen just once. Regarding the study as a whole: Later genetic work tied a missense DCLRE1C variant to beta-chain V and J trimming. Sequencing had likely introduced a cluster of highly shared sequence variants as an artifact.

The rearrangement joins TRBV11-2 to TRBJ2-7; possibly TRBD2 for D (5 bases). This clonotype was sampled from a man aged 25-45 years in good health and CMV-seronegative. Sample: PBMCs. The CDR3 loop is CASSVSRATWSGEQYF. The CDR3 region has the DNA TGTGCCAGCAGCGTTTCCCGAGCGACATGGTCGGGAGAGCAGTACTTC.